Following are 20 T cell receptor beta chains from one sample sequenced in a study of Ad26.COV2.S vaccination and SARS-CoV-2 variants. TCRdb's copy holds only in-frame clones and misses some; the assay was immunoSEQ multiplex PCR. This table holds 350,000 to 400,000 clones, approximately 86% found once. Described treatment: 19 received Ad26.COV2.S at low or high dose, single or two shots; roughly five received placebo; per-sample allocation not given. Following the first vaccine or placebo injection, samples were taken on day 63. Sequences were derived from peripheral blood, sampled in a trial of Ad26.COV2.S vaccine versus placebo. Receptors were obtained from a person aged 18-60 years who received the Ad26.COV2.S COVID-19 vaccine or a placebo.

In nucleotides, the CDR3 is TGCAGCGTGGAGACCGGGACTAGGGCGGGGGGCAATGAGCAGTTCTTC. Its translation is CSVETGTRAGGNEQFF. The V and J genes are TRBV29-1 and TRBJ2-1; 8 positions agree with TRBD2. Per germline, CDR1 SQVTM and CDR2 ANQGSEA. After removal of 6 bases from V and 6 bases from J, the junction contained 16 bases not matched to a gene. CDR3 length equals 16 residues.

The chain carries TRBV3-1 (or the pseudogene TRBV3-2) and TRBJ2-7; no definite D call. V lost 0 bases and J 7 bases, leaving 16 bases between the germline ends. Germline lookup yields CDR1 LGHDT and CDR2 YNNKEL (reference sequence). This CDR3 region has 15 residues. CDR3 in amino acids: CASSQDRVGLREQYF. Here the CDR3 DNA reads TGTGCCAGCAGCCAAGATCGGGTAGGGCTGAGGGAGCAGTACTTC.

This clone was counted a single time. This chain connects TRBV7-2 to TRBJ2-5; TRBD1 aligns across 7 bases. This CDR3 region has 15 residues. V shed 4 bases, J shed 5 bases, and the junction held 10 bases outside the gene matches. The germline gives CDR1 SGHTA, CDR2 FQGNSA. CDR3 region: CASSSKPGGVETQYF. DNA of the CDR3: TGTGCCAGCAGCTCCAAACCAGGGGGAGTGGAGACCCAGTACTTC.

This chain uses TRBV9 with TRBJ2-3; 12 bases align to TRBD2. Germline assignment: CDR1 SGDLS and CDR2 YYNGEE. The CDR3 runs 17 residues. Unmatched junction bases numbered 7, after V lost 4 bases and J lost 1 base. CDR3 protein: CASSLTSGGPRTDTQYF. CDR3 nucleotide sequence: TGTGCCAGCAGCCTGACTAGCGGGGGCCCGCGCACAGATACGCAGTATTTT. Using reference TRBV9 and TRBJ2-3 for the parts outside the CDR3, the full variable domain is DSGVTQTPKHLITATGQRVTLRCSPRSGDLSVYWYQQSLDQGLQFLIQYYNGEERAKGNILERFSAQQFPDLHSELNLSSLELGDSALYFCASSLTSGGPRTDTQYFGPGTRLTVL.

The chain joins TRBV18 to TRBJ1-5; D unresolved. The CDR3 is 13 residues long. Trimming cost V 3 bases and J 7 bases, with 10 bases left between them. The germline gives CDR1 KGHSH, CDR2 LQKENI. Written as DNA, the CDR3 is TGTGCCAGCTCACCGGACCCAAGCCAGCCCCAGCATTTT. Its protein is CASSPDPSQPQHF. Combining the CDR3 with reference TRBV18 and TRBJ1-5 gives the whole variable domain NAGVMQNPRHLVRRRGQEARLRCSPMKGHSHVYWYRQLPEEGLKFMVYLQKENIIDESGMPKERFSAEFPKEGPSILRIQQVVRGDSAAYFCASSPDPSQPQHFGDGTRLSIL.

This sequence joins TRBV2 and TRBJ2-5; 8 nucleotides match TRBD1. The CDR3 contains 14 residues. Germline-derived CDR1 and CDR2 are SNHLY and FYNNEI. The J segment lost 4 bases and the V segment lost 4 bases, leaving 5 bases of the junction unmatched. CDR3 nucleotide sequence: TGTGCCAGCAGTGCGCAGGGGGCAGGAGAGACCCAGTACTTC. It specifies CASSAQGAGETQYF.

CDR3: CASSKGQYNSPLHF. CDR3 DNA sequence: TGTGCCAGCAGCAAAGGACAGTATAATTCACCCCTCCACTTT. The gene calls are TRBV7-2 and TRBJ1-6; the D gene is possibly TRBD1 (6 bases). Trimming took 5 bases from V and 4 from J, leaving 9 bases between them. CDR1 is SGHTA, CDR2 FQGNSA, per germline. This CDR3 has 14 amino acids.

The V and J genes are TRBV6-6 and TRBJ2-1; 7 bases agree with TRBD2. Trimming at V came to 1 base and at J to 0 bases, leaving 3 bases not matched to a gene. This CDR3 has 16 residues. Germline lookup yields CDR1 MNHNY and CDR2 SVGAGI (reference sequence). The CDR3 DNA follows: TGTGCCAGCAGTTACTTCGGGGGGAGCTCCTACAATGAGCAGTTCTTC. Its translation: CASSYFGGSSYNEQFF.

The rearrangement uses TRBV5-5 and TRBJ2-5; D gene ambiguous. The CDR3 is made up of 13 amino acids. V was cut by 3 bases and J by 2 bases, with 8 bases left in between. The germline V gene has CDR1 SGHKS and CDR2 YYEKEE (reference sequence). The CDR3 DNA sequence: TGTGCCAGCAGCTCTCAGTATCAAGAGACCCAGTACTTC. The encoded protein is CASSSQYQETQYF. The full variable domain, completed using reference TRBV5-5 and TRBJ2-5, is DAGVTQSPTHLIKTRGQQVTLRCSPISGHKSVSWYQQVLGQGPQFIFQYYEKEERGRGNFPDRFSARQFPNYSSELNVNALLLGDSALYLCASSSQYQETQYFGPGTRLLVL.

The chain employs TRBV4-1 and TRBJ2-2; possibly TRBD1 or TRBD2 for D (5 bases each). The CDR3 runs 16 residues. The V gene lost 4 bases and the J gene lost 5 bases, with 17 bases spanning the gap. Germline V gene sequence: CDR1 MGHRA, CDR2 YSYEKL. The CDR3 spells CASSPPGGFGTGELFF. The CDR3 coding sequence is TGCGCCAGCAGCCCTCCTGGGGGATTCGGGACCGGGGAGCTGTTTTTT.

The CDR3 DNA is TGTGCCAGCAGCTTAGAGGGGGGCACGAATTCACCCCTCCACTTT. This sequence encodes CASSLEGGTNSPLHF. The chain has TRBV7-9 and TRBJ1-6; tentatively, D is TRBD1 (6 bases). The V and J ends lost 1 base and 7 bases respectively, with 11 bases between them. Germline V gene lookup returns CDR1 SEHNR and CDR2 FQNEAQ (reference sequence). The CDR3 extends over 15 amino acids. Variable domain in full (rest from reference TRBV7-9 and TRBJ1-6): DTGVSQNPRHKITKRGQNVTFRCDPISEHNRLYWYRQTLGQGPEFLTYFQNEAQLEKSRLLSDRFSAERPKGSFSTLEIQRTEQGDSAMYLCASSLEGGTNSPLHFGNGTRLTVT.

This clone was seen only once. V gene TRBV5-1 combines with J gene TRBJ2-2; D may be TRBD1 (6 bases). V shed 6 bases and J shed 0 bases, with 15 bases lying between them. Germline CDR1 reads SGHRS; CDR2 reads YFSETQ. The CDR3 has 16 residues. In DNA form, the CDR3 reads TGCGCCAGCACGCTCTTAGGACAGACGAACACCGGGGAGCTGTTTTTT. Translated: CASTLLGQTNTGELFF. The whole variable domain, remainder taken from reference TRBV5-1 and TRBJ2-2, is KAGVTQTPRYLIKTRGQQVTLSCSPISGHRSVSWYQQTPGQGLQFLFEYFSETQRNKGNFPGRFSGRQFSNSRSEMNVSTLELGDSALYLCASTLLGQTNTGELFFGEGSRLTVL.

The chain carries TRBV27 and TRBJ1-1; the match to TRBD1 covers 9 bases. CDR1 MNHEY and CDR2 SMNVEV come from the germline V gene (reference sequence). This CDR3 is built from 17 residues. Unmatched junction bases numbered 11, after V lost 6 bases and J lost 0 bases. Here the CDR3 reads CASSLTRQGVLNTEAFF. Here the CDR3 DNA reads TGTGCCAGCAGCCTCACGAGACAGGGGGTTTTGAACACTGAAGCTTTCTTT.

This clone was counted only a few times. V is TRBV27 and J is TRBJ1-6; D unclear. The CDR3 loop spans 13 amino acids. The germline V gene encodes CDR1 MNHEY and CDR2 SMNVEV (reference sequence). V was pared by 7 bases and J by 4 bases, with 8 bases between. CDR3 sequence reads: CASTQAYNSPLHF. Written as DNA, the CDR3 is TGTGCCAGCACCCAGGCTTATAATTCACCCCTCCACTTT.

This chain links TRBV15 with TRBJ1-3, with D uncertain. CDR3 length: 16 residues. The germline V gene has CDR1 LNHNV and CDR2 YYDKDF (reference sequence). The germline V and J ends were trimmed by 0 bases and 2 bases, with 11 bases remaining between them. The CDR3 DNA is TGTGCCACCAGCAGAGATTTTGCCTCCACTGGAAACACCATATATTTT. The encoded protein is CATSRDFASTGNTIYF.

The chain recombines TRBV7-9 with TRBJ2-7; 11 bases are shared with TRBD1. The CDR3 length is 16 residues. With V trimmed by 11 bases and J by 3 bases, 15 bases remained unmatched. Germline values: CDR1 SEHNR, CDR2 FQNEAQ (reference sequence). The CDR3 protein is CAGSGTGGRGDYEQYF. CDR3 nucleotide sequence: TGTGCCGGATCCGGGACAGGGGGAAGGGGGGACTACGAGCAGTACTTC.

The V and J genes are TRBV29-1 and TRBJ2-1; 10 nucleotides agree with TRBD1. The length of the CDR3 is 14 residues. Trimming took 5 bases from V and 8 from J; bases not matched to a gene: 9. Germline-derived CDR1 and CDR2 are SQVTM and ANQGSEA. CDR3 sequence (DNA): TGCAGCGTTCATGGACAGGGGGACTCGGATGAGCAGTTCTTC. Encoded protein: CSVHGQGDSDEQFF.

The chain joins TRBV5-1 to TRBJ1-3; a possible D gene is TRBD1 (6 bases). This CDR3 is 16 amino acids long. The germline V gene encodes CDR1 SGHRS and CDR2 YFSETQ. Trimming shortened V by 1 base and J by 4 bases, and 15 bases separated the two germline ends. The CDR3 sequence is CASSLTGTDAGNTIYF. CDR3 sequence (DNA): TGCGCCAGCAGCTTGACAGGGACTGATGCCGGAAACACCATATATTTT.

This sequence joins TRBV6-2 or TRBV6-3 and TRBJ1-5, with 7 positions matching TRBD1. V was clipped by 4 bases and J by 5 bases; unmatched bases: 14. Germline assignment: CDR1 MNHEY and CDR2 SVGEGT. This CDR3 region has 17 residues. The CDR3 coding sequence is TGTGCCAGCAGTTGGACCAGAGGGACAGCGAGGGATCAGCCCCAGCATTTT. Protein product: CASSWTRGTARDQPQHF.

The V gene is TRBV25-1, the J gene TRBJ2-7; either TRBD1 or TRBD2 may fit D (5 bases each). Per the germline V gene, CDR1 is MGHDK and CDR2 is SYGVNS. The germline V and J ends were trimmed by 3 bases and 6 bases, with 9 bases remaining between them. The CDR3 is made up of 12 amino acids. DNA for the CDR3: TGTGCCAGCAGTGATTGGGGGACCGAGCAGTACTTC. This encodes CASSDWGTEQYF.